This TCR beta chain appears in the sequencing data of a study of blood T cell repertoires in COVID-19. Across the whole study: Acute and convalescent COVID-19 samples came from the United States, Italy and Spain. Sample material is recorded as cDNA or gDNA derived from T cells, B-cell-depleted T cells, or PBMCs.

The germline V gene encodes CDR1 SGDLS and CDR2 YYNGEE. V was clipped by 0 bases and J by 2 bases, with 8 bases between them. The CDR3 spans 14 residues. The data were produced by immunoSEQ multiplex PCR, yet TCRdb's version contains in-frame clones alone and is incomplete. The sample records approximately 180,000 clones, more than 75% being singletons. Everyone who took part was about 18 to 89 years old, and they came from 24 US areas. This TCR was recovered from a woman between 50 and 59 years old with acute COVID-19. Input material: PBMCs or T cells enriched from blood (not recorded which). J is TRBJ1-1 and V is TRBV9, with a weak D call TRBD1 (5 bases). This CDR3 reads CASSVDQGNTEAFF. CDR3 bases: TGTGCCAGCAGCGTAGATCAGGGAAACACTGAAGCTTTCTTT.